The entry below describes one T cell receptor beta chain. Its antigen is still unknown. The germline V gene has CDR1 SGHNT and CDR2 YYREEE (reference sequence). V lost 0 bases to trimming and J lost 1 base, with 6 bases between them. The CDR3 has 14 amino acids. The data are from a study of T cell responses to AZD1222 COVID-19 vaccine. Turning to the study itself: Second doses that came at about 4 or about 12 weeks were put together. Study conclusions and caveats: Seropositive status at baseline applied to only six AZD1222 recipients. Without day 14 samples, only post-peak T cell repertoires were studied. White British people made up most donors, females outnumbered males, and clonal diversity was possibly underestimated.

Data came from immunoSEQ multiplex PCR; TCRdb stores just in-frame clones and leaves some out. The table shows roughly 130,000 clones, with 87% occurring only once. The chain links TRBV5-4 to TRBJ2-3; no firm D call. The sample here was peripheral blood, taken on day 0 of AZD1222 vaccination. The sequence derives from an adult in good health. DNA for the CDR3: TGTGCCAGCAGCTTGGAGCGAGGCACAGATACGCAGTATTTT. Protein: CASSLERGTDTQYF.